These T cell receptor beta chains were read from a single sample in a study of shared clonotypes between healthy human individuals. The method was immunoSEQ multiplex PCR; TCRdb's version includes in-frame clones alone and lacks a portion of them. The sample yields hundreds of thousands of clones, about 90% seen once. Sequenced: naive CD8+ T cells sorted from blood. The receptors stem from a man aged 25 to 40 in good health. The CDR3 runs from the conserved cysteine through the conserved F or W.

v_call	j_call	cdr3_length	cdr3_aa
TRBV12-5	TRBJ2-5	15	CASGLTGVGQETQYF
TRBV6-1	TRBJ1-4	15	CASSEKWVRVEKLFF
TRBV10-1	TRBJ2-7	15	CASSETGANSYEQYF
TRBV7-2	TRBJ1-1	15	CASSALPGTHTEAFF
TRBV5-6	TRBJ1-1	16	CASSYGQGGMNTEAFF
TRBV2	TRBJ2-1	13	CASSDGAYNEQFF
TRBV7-8	TRBJ2-7	14	CASSLEDSLYEQYF
TRBV19	TRBJ2-7	13	CASLGRESYEQYF
TRBV19	TRBJ2-7	14	CASSIGDGQWEQYF
TRBV4-1	TRBJ2-6	13	CASSLERANVLTF
TRBV25-1	TRBJ2-2	15	CASSDFNRNTGELFF
TRBV28	TRBJ1-4	14	CASSPPKRNEKLFF
TRBV27	TRBJ2-7	14	CASSPGQAIYEQYF
TRBV7-6	TRBJ1-2	15	CASRSRDRGDYGYTF
TRBV7-8	TRBJ2-3	17	CASSLAGGSGGTDTQYF
TRBV13	TRBJ1-1	12	CASSFRGVEAFF
TRBV28	TRBJ1-2	19	CASSFSPRTGTGEDYGYTF
TRBV7-6	TRBJ2-5	18	CASSLDRESGEGEETQYF
TRBV11-2	TRBJ2-5	11	CASSHQETQYF
TRBV2	TRBJ2-7	16	CASSASPKRARYEQYF
TRBV27	TRBJ2-2	15	CASSPGSRGAGELFF
TRBV10-3	TRBJ2-5	15	CAISEIGQGQETQYF
TRBV7-9	TRBJ2-3	15	CASSLVPTSPDTQYF
TRBV7-9	TRBJ2-7	15	CASSHPSGTSYEQYF
TRBV5-1	TRBJ1-4	14	CASSQDGRNEKLFF
TRBV28	TRBJ2-2	17	CASSLPPWTGGSGELFF
TRBV7-9	TRBJ2-7	16	CASSGTGTGKTYEQYF
TRBV10-1	TRBJ2-3	14	CASSEARTDDTQYF
TRBV7-6	TRBJ2-7	14	CASSLGGDSYEQYF
TRBV18	TRBJ2-3	15	CASSPAEGLTDTQYF
TRBV7-9	TRBJ1-1	13	CAMGDIMNTEAFF
TRBV2	TRBJ2-7	12	CAIQGRSYEQYF
TRBV18	TRBJ2-2	16	CASSSTSGRNTGELFF
TRBV27	TRBJ1-2	14	CASSLAGTNYGYTF
TRBV9	TRBJ2-7	15	CASSVGAGADYEQYF
TRBV9	TRBJ1-4	13	CASSGDRNEKLFF
TRBV7-3	TRBJ2-2	12	CASSFEAGELFF
TRBV4-1	TRBJ2-3	18	CASSQDGAGRLNTDTQYF
TRBV27	TRBJ2-1	15	CASSPGTSGINEQFF
TRBV9	TRBJ1-4	15	CASSGEGTGREKLFF
TRBV11-3	TRBJ1-2	13	CASSTRQGDGYTF
TRBV19	TRBJ2-6	18	CASTAMGGRASGANVLTF
TRBV5-1	TRBJ2-5	16	CASSLRPSGPQETQYF
TRBV5-1	TRBJ2-2	16	CASSLTSGPNTGELFF
TRBV4-2	TRBJ2-5	17	CASSQEPLVVTQETQYF
TRBV10-2	TRBJ2-7	15	CASSEPTTGGYEQYF
TRBV30	TRBJ2-1	14	CAWDTGGAYNEQFF
TRBV4-1	TRBJ1-1	14	CASRPTGMGTEAFF
TRBV18	TRBJ2-7	16	CASSPPISREGREQYF
TRBV2	TRBJ1-1	18	CASSKLGWGQGLNTEAFF
TRBV13	TRBJ2-3	13	CASSEGLTDTQYF
TRBV16	TRBJ2-1	18	CASSQSRLAGSSYNEQFF
TRBV7-6	TRBJ2-7	13	CASSLAEDYEQYF
TRBV7-9	TRBJ1-3	15	CASSFPESSGNTIYF